These T cell receptor beta chains were read from a single sample in a study of cytomegalovirus exposure and HLA in healthy donors. Data came from immunoSEQ multiplex PCR; TCRdb stores just in-frame clones and leaves some out. The repertoire includes around 140,000 clones, around 82% of them detected once, and 2.5% to 3% sits in the top ten. The sequenced sample consisted of PBMCs. The receptors originated from a female donor in good health and CMV-seronegative. Both conserved end residues are part of each CDR3. Fields, in order: clone size, J gene, D gene, V gene, CDR3 protein, CDR3 DNA. A D gene is named only where the DNA matches it firmly. Clone size is shown for a subset of rows, as once, few, many or a class of expanded clone.

clone_size: NA; j_call: TRBJ1-5; d_call: NA; v_call: TRBV25-1; cdr3_aa: CASSGSGTKVGNQPQHF; cdr3_nt: TGTGCCAGCAGTGGATCCGGGACTAAAGTGGGCAATCAGCCCCAGCATTTT
clone_size: NA; j_call: TRBJ1-5; d_call: NA; v_call: TRBV18; cdr3_aa: CASSPRGPRFGNQPQHF; cdr3_nt: TGTGCCAGCTCACCACGGGGGCCCCGTTTTGGCAATCAGCCCCAGCATTTT
clone_size: NA; j_call: TRBJ2-2; d_call: NA; v_call: TRBV29-1; cdr3_aa: CSVGLNTGELFF; cdr3_nt: TGCAGCGTCGGACTTAACACCGGGGAGCTGTTTTTT
clone_size: few; j_call: TRBJ1-1; d_call: TRBD1; v_call: TRBV6-1; cdr3_aa: CASSRGSAEAFF; cdr3_nt: TGTGCCAGCAGCAGGGGGAGCGCTGAAGCTTTCTTT
clone_size: NA; j_call: TRBJ1-1; d_call: NA; v_call: TRBV15; cdr3_aa: CATSRDRGRLTEAFF; cdr3_nt: TGTGCCACCAGCAGAGATCGGGGTAGGCTGACTGAAGCTTTCTTT
clone_size: NA; j_call: TRBJ2-2; d_call: NA; v_call: TRBV6-6; cdr3_aa: CASSYRTGHLLGELFF; cdr3_nt: TGTGCCAGCAGTTATCGGACGGGACACCTCCTCGGGGAGCTGTTTTTT
clone_size: few; j_call: TRBJ1-1; d_call: NA; v_call: TRBV27; cdr3_aa: CASSLGGVGTFF; cdr3_nt: TGTGCCAGCAGTTTAGGGGGGGTTGGGACTTTCTTT
clone_size: NA; j_call: TRBJ2-2; d_call: NA; v_call: TRBV11-3; cdr3_aa: CASSLAQAGELFF; cdr3_nt: TGTGCCAGCAGCTTAGCGCAGGCCGGGGAGCTGTTTTTT
clone_size: NA; j_call: TRBJ2-2; d_call: NA; v_call: TRBV27; cdr3_aa: CASSLLIGQFTGELFF; cdr3_nt: TGTGCCAGCAGTTTATTAATCGGACAGTTCACCGGGGAGCTGTTTTTT
clone_size: NA; j_call: TRBJ1-4; d_call: TRBD1; v_call: TRBV6-1; cdr3_aa: CASRLNRGEKLFF; cdr3_nt: TGTGCCAGCAGATTGAACAGGGGGGAAAAACTGTTTTTT
clone_size: few; j_call: TRBJ2-5; d_call: TRBD2; v_call: TRBV7-6; cdr3_aa: CASSSAAGVGGETQYF; cdr3_nt: TGTGCCAGCAGCTCGGCAGCGGGAGTGGGTGGAGAGACCCAGTACTTC
clone_size: NA; j_call: TRBJ1-1; d_call: NA; v_call: TRBV7-9; cdr3_aa: CASRNTGQPNTEAFF; cdr3_nt: TGTGCCAGCAGGAACACGGGACAACCAAACACTGAAGCTTTCTTT
clone_size: NA; j_call: TRBJ1-1; d_call: NA; v_call: TRBV2; cdr3_aa: CASIRGIQNTEAFF; cdr3_nt: TGTGCCAGCATCCGGGGAATACAGAACACTGAAGCTTTCTTT
clone_size: NA; j_call: TRBJ2-3; d_call: NA; v_call: TRBV4-3; cdr3_aa: CASSQDRSTQYF; cdr3_nt: TGCGCCAGCAGCCAAGATAGGAGTACGCAGTATTTT
clone_size: NA; j_call: TRBJ1-6; d_call: NA; v_call: TRBV5-1; cdr3_aa: CASSLERQGRSPLHF; cdr3_nt: TGCGCCAGCAGCTTGGAACGGCAGGGCCGGTCACCCCTCCACTTT
clone_size: few; j_call: TRBJ1-6; d_call: TRBD1; v_call: TRBV4-1; cdr3_aa: CASSAGTATFSYNSPLHF; cdr3_nt: TGCGCCAGCAGCGCCGGGACAGCGACTTTCTCCTATAATTCACCCCTCCACTTT
clone_size: NA; j_call: TRBJ1-2; d_call: NA; v_call: TRBV7-9; cdr3_aa: CASSSGGGNNYGYTF; cdr3_nt: TGTGCCAGCAGCTCGGGGGGGGGAAACAACTATGGCTACACCTTC
clone_size: NA; j_call: TRBJ2-1; d_call: TRBD2; v_call: TRBV9; cdr3_aa: CASSVAGLAGGPSEQFF; cdr3_nt: TGTGCCAGCAGCGTAGCTGGGCTAGCGGGAGGGCCCAGTGAGCAGTTCTTC
clone_size: NA; j_call: TRBJ1-3; d_call: NA; v_call: TRBV21-1; cdr3_aa: CASSCHRGEGSGNTIYF; cdr3_nt: TGTGCCAGCAGCTGCCACAGGGGAGAAGGCTCTGGAAACACCATATATTTT
clone_size: NA; j_call: TRBJ2-3; d_call: TRBD2; v_call: TRBV19; cdr3_aa: CASSVTSGMFTDTQYF; cdr3_nt: TGTGCCAGTAGTGTAACTAGCGGCATGTTCACAGATACGCAGTATTTT
clone_size: NA; j_call: TRBJ2-4; d_call: NA; v_call: TRBV7-2; cdr3_aa: CASSPPGSKNIQYF; cdr3_nt: TGTGCCAGCAGCCCCCCAGGCTCCAAAAACATTCAGTACTTC
clone_size: NA; j_call: TRBJ1-1; d_call: NA; v_call: TRBV5-1; cdr3_aa: CASSWNSDSPRAFF; cdr3_nt: TGCGCCAGCAGCTGGAACTCGGACAGTCCTCGGGCTTTCTTT
clone_size: NA; j_call: TRBJ1-3; d_call: NA; v_call: TRBV7-9; cdr3_aa: CASNFRGGTGNTIYF; cdr3_nt: TGTGCCAGCAACTTTAGGGGGGGCACTGGAAACACCATATATTTT
clone_size: NA; j_call: TRBJ1-1; d_call: TRBD1; v_call: TRBV18; cdr3_aa: CASSPTNLGQTNTEAFF; cdr3_nt: TGTGCCAGCTCACCAACCAACCTGGGACAGACAAACACTGAAGCTTTCTTT
clone_size: NA; j_call: TRBJ1-5; d_call: NA; v_call: TRBV18; cdr3_aa: CASSPNQDNQPQHF; cdr3_nt: TGTGCCAGCTCACCAAACCAGGACAATCAGCCCCAGCATTTT
clone_size: few; j_call: TRBJ2-7; d_call: TRBD2; v_call: TRBV4-2; cdr3_aa: CASSRTSGSSYEQYF; cdr3_nt: TGTGCCAGCAGCCGGACTAGCGGAAGCTCCTACGAGCAGTACTTC
clone_size: NA; j_call: TRBJ2-2; d_call: NA; v_call: TRBV28; cdr3_aa: CASSRAARGTGELFF; cdr3_nt: TGTGCCAGCAGTAGGGCTGCACGGGGCACCGGGGAGCTGTTTTTT
clone_size: NA; j_call: TRBJ2-5; d_call: NA; v_call: TRBV19; cdr3_aa: CASSKGSGPLQETQYF; cdr3_nt: TGTGCCAGTAGTAAAGGAAGCGGTCCCCTCCAAGAGACCCAGTACTTC
clone_size: few; j_call: TRBJ2-1; d_call: NA; v_call: TRBV28; cdr3_aa: CASSLTPARGADEQFF; cdr3_nt: TGTGCCAGCAGTTTAACCCCCGCCCGGGGGGCCGATGAGCAGTTCTTC
clone_size: few; j_call: TRBJ2-2; d_call: NA; v_call: TRBV4-1; cdr3_aa: CASSQDPGGELFF; cdr3_nt: TGCGCCAGCAGCCAAGATCCGGGCGGGGAGCTGTTTTTT
clone_size: NA; j_call: TRBJ2-1; d_call: TRBD2; v_call: TRBV7-3; cdr3_aa: CASSLRGRMDEQFF; cdr3_nt: TGTGCCAGCAGCTTACGCGGGAGGATGGATGAGCAGTTCTTC
clone_size: NA; j_call: TRBJ2-1; d_call: TRBD1; v_call: TRBV5-1; cdr3_aa: CASSLGGTGYNEQFF; cdr3_nt: TGCGCCAGCAGCTTGGGAGGGACAGGGTACAATGAGCAGTTCTTC
clone_size: NA; j_call: TRBJ1-1; d_call: NA; v_call: TRBV30; cdr3_aa: CAWMSGQNTEAFF; cdr3_nt: TGTGCCTGGATGTCCGGTCAGAACACTGAAGCTTTCTTT
clone_size: NA; j_call: TRBJ2-5; d_call: TRBD2; v_call: TRBV2; cdr3_aa: CASSGLALETQYF; cdr3_nt: TGTGCCAGCAGCGGACTAGCTCTGGAGACCCAGTACTTC
clone_size: NA; j_call: TRBJ2-5; d_call: TRBD2; v_call: TRBV9; cdr3_aa: CASSVETSGSGETQYF; cdr3_nt: TGTGCCAGCAGCGTAGAGACTAGCGGCTCAGGGGAGACCCAGTACTTC
clone_size: NA; j_call: TRBJ1-5; d_call: NA; v_call: TRBV4-1; cdr3_aa: CASSQVRISNQPQHF; cdr3_nt: TGCGCCAGCAGCCAAGTGAGAATTAGCAATCAGCCCCAGCATTTT
clone_size: few; j_call: TRBJ1-1; d_call: NA; v_call: TRBV10-3; cdr3_aa: CAISAPGENTEAFF; cdr3_nt: TGTGCCATCAGTGCCCCAGGGGAGAACACTGAAGCTTTCTTT
clone_size: NA; j_call: TRBJ1-3; d_call: NA; v_call: TRBV13; cdr3_aa: CASSWAGSNGNTIYF; cdr3_nt: TGTGCCAGCAGCTGGGCAGGGTCTAATGGAAACACCATATATTTT
clone_size: NA; j_call: TRBJ2-7; d_call: NA; v_call: TRBV6-1; cdr3_aa: CASSDIVQVYYEQYF; cdr3_nt: TGTGCCAGCAGTGACATAGTACAGGTATACTACGAGCAGTACTTC
clone_size: few; j_call: TRBJ2-1; d_call: TRBD1; v_call: TRBV5-1; cdr3_aa: CASSLWGQGHNEQFF; cdr3_nt: TGCGCCAGCAGCTTGTGGGGACAGGGTCACAATGAGCAGTTCTTC
clone_size: NA; j_call: TRBJ2-3; d_call: NA; v_call: TRBV7-2; cdr3_aa: CASSLLSSRGWTDTQYF; cdr3_nt: TGTGCCAGCAGCTTACTTTCGTCGAGGGGGTGGACAGATACGCAGTATTTT
clone_size: NA; j_call: TRBJ1-4; d_call: TRBD1; v_call: TRBV4-1; cdr3_aa: CASSQRTGGKGNEKLFF; cdr3_nt: TGCGCCAGCAGCCAGCGGACAGGGGGCAAGGGTAATGAAAAACTGTTTTTT
clone_size: few; j_call: TRBJ1-5; d_call: NA; v_call: TRBV4-3; cdr3_aa: CASSQVLGGQPQHF; cdr3_nt: TGCGCCAGCAGCCAGGTCCTCGGGGGTCAGCCCCAGCATTTT
clone_size: few; j_call: TRBJ2-1; d_call: TRBD2; v_call: TRBV28; cdr3_aa: CASIGAGPYNEQFF; cdr3_nt: TGTGCCAGCATAGGAGCGGGGCCCTACAATGAGCAGTTCTTC
clone_size: NA; j_call: TRBJ2-1; d_call: NA; v_call: TRBV6-5; cdr3_aa: CASKIVRGQDNEQFF; cdr3_nt: TGTGCCAGCAAAATCGTACGCGGGCAAGACAATGAGCAGTTCTTC
clone_size: NA; j_call: TRBJ1-5; d_call: TRBD1; v_call: TRBV5-6; cdr3_aa: CASSRQGAIDQPQHF; cdr3_nt: TGTGCCAGCAGCCGACAGGGAGCAATAGATCAGCCCCAGCATTTT